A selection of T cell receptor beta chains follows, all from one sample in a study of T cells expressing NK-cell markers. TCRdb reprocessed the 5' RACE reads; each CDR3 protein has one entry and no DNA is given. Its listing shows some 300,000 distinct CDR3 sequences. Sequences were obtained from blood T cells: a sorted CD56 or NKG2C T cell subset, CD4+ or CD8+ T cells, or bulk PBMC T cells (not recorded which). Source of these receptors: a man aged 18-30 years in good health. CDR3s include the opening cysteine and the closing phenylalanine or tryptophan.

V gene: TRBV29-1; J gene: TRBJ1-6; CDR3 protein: CSAASGTHSPLHF
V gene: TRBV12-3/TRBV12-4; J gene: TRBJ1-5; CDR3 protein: CASSSSAGIVEPQHF
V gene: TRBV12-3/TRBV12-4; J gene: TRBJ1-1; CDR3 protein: CASRPQGAGTEAFF
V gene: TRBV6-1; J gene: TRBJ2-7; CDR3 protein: CASSQQGVGEQYF
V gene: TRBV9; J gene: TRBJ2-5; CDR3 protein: CASRRAERGKETQYF
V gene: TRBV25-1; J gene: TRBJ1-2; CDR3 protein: CASSEGYGGRLSYTF
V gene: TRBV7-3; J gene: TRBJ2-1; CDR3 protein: CASSSYPGNFNEQFF
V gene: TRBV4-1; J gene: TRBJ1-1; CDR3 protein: CASSQPRLTGGTEAFF
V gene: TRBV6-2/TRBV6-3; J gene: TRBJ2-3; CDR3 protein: CASSYRDGITDTQYF
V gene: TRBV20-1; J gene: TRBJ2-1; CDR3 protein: CSASQGGRYEQFF
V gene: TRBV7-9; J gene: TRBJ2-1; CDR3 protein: CASSLNVFRGRGEQFF
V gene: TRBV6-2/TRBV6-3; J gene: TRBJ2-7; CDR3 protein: CASIPRDLGSYEQYF
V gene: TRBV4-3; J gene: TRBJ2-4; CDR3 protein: CASSQVGGAKNIQYF
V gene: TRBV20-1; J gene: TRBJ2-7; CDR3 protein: CSADSDRRTYEQYF
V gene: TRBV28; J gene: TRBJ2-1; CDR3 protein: CAIEGSGEQFF
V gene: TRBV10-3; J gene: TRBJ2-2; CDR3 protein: CAISAGLANTGELFF
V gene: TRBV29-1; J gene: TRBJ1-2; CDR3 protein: CSVQDISPGYTF
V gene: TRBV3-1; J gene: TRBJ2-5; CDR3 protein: CASSQVGWTQYF
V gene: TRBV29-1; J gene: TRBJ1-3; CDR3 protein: CSVRDRLGSGNTIYF
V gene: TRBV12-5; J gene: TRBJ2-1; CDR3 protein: CASGLGTGGKYNEQFF
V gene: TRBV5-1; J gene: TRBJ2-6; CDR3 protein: CASSEGHSGANVLTF
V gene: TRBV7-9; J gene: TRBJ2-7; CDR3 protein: CASSLAEGLSYEQYF
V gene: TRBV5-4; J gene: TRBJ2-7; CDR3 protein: CASSLDGRSYEQYF